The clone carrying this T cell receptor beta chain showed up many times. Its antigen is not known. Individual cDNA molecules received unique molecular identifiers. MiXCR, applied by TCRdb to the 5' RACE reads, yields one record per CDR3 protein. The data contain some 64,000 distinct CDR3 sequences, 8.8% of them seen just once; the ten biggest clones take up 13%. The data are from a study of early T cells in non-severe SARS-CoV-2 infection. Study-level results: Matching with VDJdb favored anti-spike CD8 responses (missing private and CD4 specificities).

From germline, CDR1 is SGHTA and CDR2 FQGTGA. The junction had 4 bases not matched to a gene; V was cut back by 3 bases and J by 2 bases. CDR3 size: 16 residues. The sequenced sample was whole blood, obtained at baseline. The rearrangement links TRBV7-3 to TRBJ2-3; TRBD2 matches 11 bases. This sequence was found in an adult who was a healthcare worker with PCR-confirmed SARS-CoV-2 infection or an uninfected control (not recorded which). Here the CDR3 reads CASSLGLAEITDTQYF. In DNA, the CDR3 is TGTGCCAGCAGCTTGGGACTAGCGGAGATCACAGATACGCAGTATTTT. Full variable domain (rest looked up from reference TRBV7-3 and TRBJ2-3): GAGVSQTPSNKVTEKGKYVELRCDPISGHTALYWYRQSLGQGPEFLIYFQGTGAADDSGLPNDRFFAVRPEGSVSTLKIQRTERGDSAVYLCASSLGLAEITDTQYFGPGTRLTVL.